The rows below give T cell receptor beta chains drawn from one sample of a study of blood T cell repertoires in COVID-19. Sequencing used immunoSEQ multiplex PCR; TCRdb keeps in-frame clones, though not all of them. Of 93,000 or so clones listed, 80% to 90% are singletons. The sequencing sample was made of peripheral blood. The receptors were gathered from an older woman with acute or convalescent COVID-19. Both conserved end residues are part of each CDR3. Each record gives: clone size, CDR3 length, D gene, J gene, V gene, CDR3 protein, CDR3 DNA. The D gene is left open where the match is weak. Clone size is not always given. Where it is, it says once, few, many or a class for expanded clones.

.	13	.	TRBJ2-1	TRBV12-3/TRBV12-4	CASSLAGGGEQFF	TGTGCCAGCAGTTTAGCCGGGGGTGGGGAGCAGTTCTTC
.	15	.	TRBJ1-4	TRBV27	CASSSLGRGKEKLFF	TGTGCCAGCAGCTCCCTGGGCAGGGGTAAAGAAAAACTGTTTTTT
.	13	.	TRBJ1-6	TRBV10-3	CAINTDRNSPLHF	TGTGCCATCAACACGGACAGAAATTCACCCCTCCACTTT
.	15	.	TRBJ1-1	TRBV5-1	CASSSGGAANTEAFF	TGCGCCAGCAGCTCCGGTGGGGCTGCTAACACTGAAGCTTTCTTT
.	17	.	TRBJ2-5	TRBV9	CASSVGVPWRGQETQYF	TGTGCCAGCAGCGTAGGGGTGCCTTGGAGGGGACAAGAGACCCAGTACTTC
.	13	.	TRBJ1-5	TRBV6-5	CASSHSGNQPQHF	TGTGCCAGCAGCCACTCCGGGAATCAGCCCCAGCATTTT
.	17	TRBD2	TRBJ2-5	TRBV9	CASSVGSIQAGQETQYF	TGTGCCAGCAGCGTAGGATCAATCCAAGCGGGGCAAGAGACCCAGTACTTC
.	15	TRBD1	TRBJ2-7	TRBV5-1	CASSTSTGRSYEQYF	TGCGCCAGCAGCACCTCGACAGGGAGATCCTACGAGCAGTACTTC
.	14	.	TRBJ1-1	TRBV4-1	CASSQDPENTEAFF	TGCGCCAGCAGCCAAGATCCAGAGAACACTGAAGCTTTCTTT
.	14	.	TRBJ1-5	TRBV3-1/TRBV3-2	CASSQDENNQPQHF	TGTGCCAGCAGCCAAGATGAGAACAATCAGCCCCAGCATTTT
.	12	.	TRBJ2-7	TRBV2	CASRDSTGEQYF	TGTGCCAGCCGGGACTCTACTGGGGAGCAGTACTTC
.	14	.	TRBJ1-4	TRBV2	CATSRGAGREKLFF	TGTGCCACCAGCCGGGGGGCAGGGCGGGAAAAACTGTTTTTT
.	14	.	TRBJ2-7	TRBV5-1	CASSFDSGPYEQYF	TGCGCCAGCAGCTTTGACAGTGGTCCCTACGAGCAGTACTTC
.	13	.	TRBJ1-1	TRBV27	CASSLSRVGEAFF	TGTGCCAGCAGTTTAAGCAGGGTTGGTGAAGCTTTCTTT
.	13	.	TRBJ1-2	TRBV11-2	CASSPRGNWGYTF	TGTGCCAGCAGCCCCCGGGGAAATTGGGGCTACACCTTC
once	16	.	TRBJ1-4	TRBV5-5	CASSSGQTATNEKLFF	TGTGCCAGCAGCTCCGGACAGACTGCAACTAATGAAAAACTGTTTTTT
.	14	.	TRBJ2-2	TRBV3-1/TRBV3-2	CASSQVGDAGELFF	TGTGCCAGCAGCCAAGTAGGGGATGCCGGGGAGCTGTTTTTT
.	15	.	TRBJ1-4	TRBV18	CASSILHATNEKLFF	TGTGCCAGCTCAATCTTACACGCAACTAATGAAAAACTGTTTTTT
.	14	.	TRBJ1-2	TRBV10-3	CAISVEKGGYGYTF	TGTGCCATCAGTGTAGAGAAGGGAGGCTATGGCTACACCTTC
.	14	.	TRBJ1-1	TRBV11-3	CASSLHRMNTEAFF	TGTGCCAGCAGCTTACACAGAATGAACACTGAAGCTTTCTTT
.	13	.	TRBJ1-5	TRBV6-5	CASSVGQNQPQHF	TGTGCCAGCAGCGTCGGACAGAATCAGCCCCAGCATTTT
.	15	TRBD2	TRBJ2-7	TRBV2	CASSLGLAGAYEQYF	TGTGCCAGCAGTTTAGGACTAGCGGGAGCGTACGAGCAGTACTTC
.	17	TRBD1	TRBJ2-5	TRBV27	CASSLFFAAGGLETQYF	TGTGCCAGCAGTTTATTTTTTGCGGCAGGGGGCCTGGAGACCCAGTACTTC